This TCR beta chain was sequenced during a study of T cells after yellow fever vaccination. V was cut by 6 bases and J by 3 bases, with 15 bases left in between. Germline V CDR1 and CDR2: MNHNS, SASEGT. The CDR3 consists of 14 residues. Each CDR3 protein gets one entry after TCRdb re-called the 5' RACE reads with MiXCR. The sample shows a few hundred thousand distinct CDR3 sequences, roughly a sixth of them seen only once. The input for sequencing was PBMCs, taken about 5 days after the first yellow fever vaccination. V gene TRBV6-1 combines with J gene TRBJ2-7; D unresolved. This receptor was taken from a man between 18 and 35 years old who received the YFV17D yellow fever vaccine. The chain's CDR3 is CASSVVSTSYEQYF. DNA of the CDR3: TGTGCCAGCAGCGTCGTTTCTACAAGCTACGAGCAGTACTTC.